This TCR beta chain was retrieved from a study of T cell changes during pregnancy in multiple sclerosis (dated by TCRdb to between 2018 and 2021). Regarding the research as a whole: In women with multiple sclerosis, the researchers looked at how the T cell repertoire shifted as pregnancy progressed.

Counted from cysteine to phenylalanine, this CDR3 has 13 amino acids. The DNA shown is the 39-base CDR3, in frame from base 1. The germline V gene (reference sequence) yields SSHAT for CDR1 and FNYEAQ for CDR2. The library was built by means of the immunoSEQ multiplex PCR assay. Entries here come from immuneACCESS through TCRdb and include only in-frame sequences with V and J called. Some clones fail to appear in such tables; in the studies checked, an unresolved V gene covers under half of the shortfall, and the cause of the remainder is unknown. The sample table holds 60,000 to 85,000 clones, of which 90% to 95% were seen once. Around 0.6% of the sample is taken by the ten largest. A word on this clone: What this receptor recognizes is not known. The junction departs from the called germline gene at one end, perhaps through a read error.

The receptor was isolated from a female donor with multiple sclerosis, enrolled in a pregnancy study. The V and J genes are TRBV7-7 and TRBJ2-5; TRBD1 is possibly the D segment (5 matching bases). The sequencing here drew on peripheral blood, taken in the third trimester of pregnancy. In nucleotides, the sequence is TGTGCTAGCAGCTTAAGGGGCCAGCAGACCCAGTACTTC. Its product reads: CASSLRGQQTQYF.